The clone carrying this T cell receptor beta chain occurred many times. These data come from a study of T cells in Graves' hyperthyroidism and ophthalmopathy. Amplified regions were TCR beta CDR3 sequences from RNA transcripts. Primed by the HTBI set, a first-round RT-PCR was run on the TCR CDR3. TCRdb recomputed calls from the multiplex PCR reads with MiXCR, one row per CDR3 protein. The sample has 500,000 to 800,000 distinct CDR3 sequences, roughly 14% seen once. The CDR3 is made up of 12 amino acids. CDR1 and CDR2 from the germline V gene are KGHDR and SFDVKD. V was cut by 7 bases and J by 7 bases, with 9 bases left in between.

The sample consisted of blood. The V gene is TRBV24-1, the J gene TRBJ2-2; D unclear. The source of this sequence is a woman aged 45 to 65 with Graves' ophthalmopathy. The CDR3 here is CATRGPYGELFF. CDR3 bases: TGTGCCACCAGAGGCCCCTACGGGGAGCTGTTTTTT.